This note documents a single TCR beta chain sequence. Its antigen is unknown. The input lacks base qualities; no much larger clone sits a single base away. The CDR3 contains 14 residues, cysteine and phenylalanine counted. The entry retains the CDR3 DNA only, 42 bases that are in frame from base 1. Looking up the germline V gene yields CDR1 SNHLY and CDR2 FYNNEI. The trim is 7 bases for V and 2 bases for J, with a gap of 14 bases between the germline ends. The entire amount of isolated RNA was reverse transcribed using the High Capacity cDNA Reverse Transcription Kit, so the sequenced TCRB transcripts were expressed ones. Deep immunoSEQ sequencing was applied to naive, central memory and regulatory T cell samples, giving an average of around 3.8 million total reads per sample. After sorted cells were lysed in RLT buffer, RNA was extracted with DNase-treated RNeasy Micro or Mini kits, with the choice depending on cell number. Each cell subset was processed on its own to prevent cross-contamination, while patient and healthy donor samples were processed together. TCRB sequences were amplified from cDNA with the immunoSEQ multiplex PCR, producing 87-bp fragments spanning the CDR3 region. Sequencing of the amplicons was done on the Illumina HiSeq platform. In the source study's methods: PCR bias was corrected computationally using synthetic template baselines, and reads within Hamming distance 2 were collapsed, with unmergeable singletons discarded. Reads were aligned to IMGT to assign V, D and J genes, CDR3 length, and insertions or deletions at six rearrangement sites. Clonotype counts were normalized to sorted cell number within each subset before computing true diversity and Gini coefficients with the tcR R package. The overlap coefficient, calculated on TCRB nucleotide sequences, was used to quantify repertoire sharing. TCRdb's version of the immuneACCESS table is confined to in-frame rearrangements and falls short of the full clone set. An unresolved V gene accounts for under half of the shortfall where checked; the remainder is of unknown origin. V and J calls and clone size are copied from that table; D and trimming were computed from the DNA. The sample has 310,000 or so clones on record, 9.3% of them singletons. The ten largest account for about 1% of the sample.

A single peripheral blood draw of approximately 110 mL on average was collected from each donor into heparinised tubes. Naive, central memory, regulatory and stem cell-like memory CD4+ T cells were sorted on a BD FACSAria II using a panel including CD45RO, CCR7, CD25, CD127, CD95 and CD27. Purity was above 98% for every sorted population. Right away, PBMCs were isolated by Lymphoprep density gradient centrifugation and were stained directly, with no culture step. So that batch effects would be minimized, each experiment stained and sorted samples in pairs, pairing one healthy donor with one patient. This entry is derived from a study of beta chain features in type 1 diabetes (dated by TCRdb to 2016 to 2019). About the full investigation: No differences in mean age, gender distribution, total cell number or subset yield were found between patients and healthy donors. Naive and central memory subsets were obtained from all 30 or so donors, but regulatory and stem cell-like memory subsets were isolated from only 8 patients and about 8 healthy donors. A total of 100 million to 110 million sorted cells were examined across all samples, and a strong correlation was observed between cell number per subset and RNA yield. The study compared the TCRB repertoires of sorted circulating CD4+ T cell subsets in recently diagnosed type 1 diabetes patients with those in matched healthy donors.

Overall study outcomes, separate from this receptor: Type 1 diabetes patients showed a moderate but significant shortening of TCRB CDR3 length in all four CD4+ subsets. Naive, central memory and regulatory TCRB repertoires appeared more similar among patients than among healthy donors. Only small numbers of individuals were included in the HLA sub-analyses, which left unresolved whether HLA type had any influence on TCRB rearrangement. Fewer insertions and more nucleotide deletions at VDJ recombination sites were observed in patients with type 1 diabetes, implying thymic rearrangement abnormalities. Shorter templates might have been favored by PCR, but patient and control samples were amplified and corrected together, so both groups would have been affected equally by any skew. Sequencing cDNA rather than genomic DNA could over-represent highly expressing activated cells, although activation and CD3 levels did not differ between groups.

The sequenced sample was central memory CD4+ T cells from blood. The chain is encoded by TRBV2 joined to TRBJ1-1; TRBD1 is a weak D gene call, 6 bases matching. The clonotype comes from a man aged 25 to 45 with type 1 diabetes. The CDR3 region: CASNPGHINTEAFF. At the DNA level, the sequence is TGTGCCAGCAACCCGGGACATATAAACACTGAAGCTTTCTTT.